Reported below is one TCR beta chain. Its antigen is undetermined. The CDR3 is 16 residues long. In germline, CDR1 is SGHRS, CDR2 YFSETQ. J gave up 7 bases and V 2 bases, and 15 bases lay outside the gene matches. The use of a sample-barcoded 5' primer and a J-beta primer mix characterized a second PCR of about 6 to 11 cycles. TCRdb recomputed calls from the 5' RACE reads with MiXCR, one row per CDR3 protein. The sample holds about 680,000 distinct CDR3 sequences, around 45% seen once. The data are from a study of blood T cells in healthy people across ages. Study outcomes and limitations: The lack of PBMC sorting stopped any conclusive naive versus antigen-experienced comparison.

V usage is TRBV5-1 and J usage is TRBJ2-7; 7 nucleotides match TRBD2. The sequencing input was blood. The clonotype originates from a woman aged 60-75 years in good health. The CDR3, as DNA: TGCGCCAGCAGCTTCACCGGGGCAGGGAGGGTCGGTGAGCAGTACTTC. Amino acids: CASSFTGAGRVGEQYF.